A single sample is the source of the 5 T cell receptor beta chains below, sequenced in a study of blood T cell repertoires in COVID-19. Only in-frame clones appear in the TCRdb table, and some are missing; sequencing was by immunoSEQ multiplex PCR. In the table there are around 340,000 clones, around 90% of which are singletons. The sample comprised peripheral blood. The receptors were sampled from a woman between 55 and 75 years old with COVID-19, enrolled during active disease.

This clone was observed a single time. The genes are TRBV5-4 and TRBJ2-5, with 7 positions matching TRBD1. V lost 3 bases to trimming and J lost 4 bases; unmatched junction nucleotides: 3. The CDR3 runs to 13 residues. Germline V gene data show CDR1 as SGHNT and CDR2 as YYREEE (reference sequence). The CDR3 DNA reads as TGTGCCAGCAGCTCGGACAGGAGAGAGACCCAGTACTTC. Its translation: CASSSDRRETQYF.

The chain recombines TRBV5-6 with TRBJ1-5, with D unclear. V was shortened by 1 base and J by 0 bases, with 14 bases between the two germline ends. There are 17 residues in the CDR3. Germline V CDR1 and CDR2: SGHDT, YYEEEE. As DNA, the CDR3 is TGTGCCAGCAGCTTGATGCTGGGAGCTTATAGCAATCAGCCCCAGCATTTT. Protein: CASSLMLGAYSNQPQHF.

The J gene is TRBJ1-6, the V gene TRBV18; tentative D call: TRBD1 (6 bases). Germline V CDR1 and CDR2: KGHSH, LQKENI. CDR3 length: 16 residues. Trimming shortened V by 6 bases and J by 0 bases, and 12 bases separated the two germline ends. The CDR3 region is CASSPTGFSYNSPLHF. The CDR3 DNA follows: TGTGCCAGCTCCCCAACAGGGTTCTCCTATAATTCACCCCTCCACTTT.

The CDR3: CAILSGGYEQYF. The CDR3 region has the DNA TGTGCCATCCTCTCGGGAGGCTACGAGCAGTACTTC. The chain combines TRBV2 with TRBJ2-7; 7 nucleotides align to TRBD2. The CDR3 totals 12 residues. V dropped 10 bases and J dropped 3; count of bases not matched to a gene: 6. The germline V gene encodes CDR1 SNHLY and CDR2 FYNNEI. Full variable domain (missing parts from reference TRBV2 and TRBJ2-7): EPEVTQTPSHQVTQMGQEVILRCVPISNHLYFYWYRQILGQKVEFLVSFYNNEISEKSEIFDDQFSVERPDGSNFTLKIRSTKLEDSAMYFCAILSGGYEQYFGPGTRLTVT.

The chain joins TRBV5-1 to TRBJ1-5; 7 bases are shared with TRBD1. The CDR3 loop spans 15 amino acids. Per germline, CDR1 SGHRS and CDR2 YFSETQ. Trimming took 0 bases from V and 4 from J; bases not matched to a gene: 4. CDR3 bases: TGCGCCAGCAGCTTGGCCGGGACAGTTAATCAGCCCCAGCATTTT. Translating it yields CASSLAGTVNQPQHF. Full variable domain (rest looked up from reference TRBV5-1 and TRBJ1-5): KAGVTQTPRYLIKTRGQQVTLSCSPISGHRSVSWYQQTPGQGLQFLFEYFSETQRNKGNFPGRFSGRQFSNSRSEMNVSTLELGDSALYLCASSLAGTVNQPQHFGDGTRLSIL.